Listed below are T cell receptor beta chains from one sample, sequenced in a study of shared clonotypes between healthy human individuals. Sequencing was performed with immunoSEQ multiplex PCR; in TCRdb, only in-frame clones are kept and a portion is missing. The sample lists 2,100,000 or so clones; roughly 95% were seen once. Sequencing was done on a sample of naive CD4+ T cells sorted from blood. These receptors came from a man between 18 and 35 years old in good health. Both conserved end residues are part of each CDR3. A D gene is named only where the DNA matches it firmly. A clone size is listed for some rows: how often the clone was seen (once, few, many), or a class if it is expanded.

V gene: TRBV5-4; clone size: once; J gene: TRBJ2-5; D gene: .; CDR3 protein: CASSLKQPQETQYF; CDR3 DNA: TGTGCCAGCAGCTTGAAACAGCCCCAAGAGACCCAGTACTTC
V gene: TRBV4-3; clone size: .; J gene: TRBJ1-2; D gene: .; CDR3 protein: CASSQDWGPSVYGYTF; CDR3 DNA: TGCGCCAGCAGCCAAGATTGGGGGCCCAGCGTCTATGGCTACACCTTC
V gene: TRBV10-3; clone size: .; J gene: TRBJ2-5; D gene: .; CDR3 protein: CAISERVDSQETQYF; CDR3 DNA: TGTGCCATCAGTGAAAGGGTAGACAGCCAAGAGACCCAGTACTTC
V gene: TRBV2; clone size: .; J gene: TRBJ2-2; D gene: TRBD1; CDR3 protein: CASSGVTGTGELFF; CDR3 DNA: TGTGCCAGCAGTGGAGTGACAGGGACCGGGGAGCTGTTTTTT
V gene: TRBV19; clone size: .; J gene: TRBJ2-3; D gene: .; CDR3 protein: CASSPGLADTQYF; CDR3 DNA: TGTGCCAGTAGTCCGGGCCTGGCAGATACGCAGTATTTT
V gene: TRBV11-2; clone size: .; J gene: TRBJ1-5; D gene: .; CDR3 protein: CASSLRPGGEGNQPQHF; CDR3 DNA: TGTGCCAGCAGCTTAAGGCCGGGAGGGGAGGGCAATCAGCCCCAGCATTTT
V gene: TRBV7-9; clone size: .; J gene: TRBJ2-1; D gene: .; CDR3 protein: CASSLWGGGYNEQFF; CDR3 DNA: TGTGCCAGCAGCTTATGGGGTGGGGGATACAATGAGCAGTTCTTC
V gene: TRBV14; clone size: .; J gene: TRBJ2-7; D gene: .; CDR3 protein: CASSQDQRYLTYEQYF; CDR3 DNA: TGTGCCAGCAGCCAAGATCAGAGGTATCTCACCTACGAGCAGTACTTC
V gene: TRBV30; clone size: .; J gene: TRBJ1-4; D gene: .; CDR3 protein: CAWSPSRTGTMEKLFF; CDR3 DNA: TGTGCCTGGAGCCCATCTCGGACTGGAACTATGGAAAAACTGTTTTTT
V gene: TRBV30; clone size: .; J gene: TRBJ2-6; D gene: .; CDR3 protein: CAWSPLDISGANVLTF; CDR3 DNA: TGTGCCTGGAGTCCCCTCGACATCTCTGGGGCCAACGTCCTGACTTTC
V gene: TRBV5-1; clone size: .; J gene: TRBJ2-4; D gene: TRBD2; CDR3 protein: CASSQGLAGVRDIQYF; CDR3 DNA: TGCGCCAGCAGCCAAGGACTAGCGGGAGTGAGGGACATTCAGTACTTC
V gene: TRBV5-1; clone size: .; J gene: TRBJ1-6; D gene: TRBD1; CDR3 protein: CASRDRANSPLHF; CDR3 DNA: TGCGCCAGCAGAGACAGGGCCAATTCACCCCTCCACTTT
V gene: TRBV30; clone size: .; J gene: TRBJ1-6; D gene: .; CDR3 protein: CASGWSYNSPLHF; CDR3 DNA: TGTGCCTCTGGCTGGTCCTATAATTCACCCCTCCACTTT
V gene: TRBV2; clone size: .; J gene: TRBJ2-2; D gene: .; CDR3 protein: CASSELPNYTGELFF; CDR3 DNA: TGTGCCAGCAGTGAATTGCCGAATTACACCGGGGAGCTGTTTTTT
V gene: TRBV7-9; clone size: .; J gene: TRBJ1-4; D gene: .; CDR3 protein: CASSSGRAGLFF; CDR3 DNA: TGTGCCAGCAGCTCTGGGAGGGCAGGACTGTTTTTT
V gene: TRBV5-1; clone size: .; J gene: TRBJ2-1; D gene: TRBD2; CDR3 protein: CASSFGTSGNNEQFF; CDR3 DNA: TGCGCCAGCAGCTTCGGGACTAGCGGGAACAATGAGCAGTTCTTC
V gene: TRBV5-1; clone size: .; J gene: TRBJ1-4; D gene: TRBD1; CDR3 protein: CASSLTGTANEKLFF; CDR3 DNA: TGCGCCAGCAGCTTGACCGGGACAGCTAATGAAAAACTGTTTTTT
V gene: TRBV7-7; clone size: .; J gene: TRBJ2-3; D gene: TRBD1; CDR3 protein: CASSLGTGVADTQYF; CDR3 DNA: TGTGCTAGCAGCTTAGGGACAGGGGTGGCAGATACGCAGTATTTT